This T cell receptor beta chain derives from a study of blood T cell repertoires in COVID-19. Study summary: Sites in the United States, Italy and Spain provided acute and convalescent COVID-19 samples.

From germline, CDR1 is MGHRA and CDR2 YSYEKL. Deletions cut 4 bases from V and 2 bases from J, with 20 bases between. The CDR3 is 17 residues long. Method: immunoSEQ multiplex PCR; TCRdb's copy keeps in-frame clones and lacks some. The table has about 160,000 clones, 83% seen once. Cohorts were determined from participant-reported clinical history. Two consecutive negative NP/OP PCR tests, clearance, or resolved symptoms defined Cohort 3 recovery. What was sequenced was PBMCs or T cells enriched from blood (not recorded which). The receptor comes from a woman aged 45 to 65 who had recovered from COVID-19. The chain employs TRBV4-1 and TRBJ2-5; TRBD2 might be the D (7 bases). The CDR3, as DNA: TGCGCCAGCAGCCCACACCACGCGGGGGCCATTCAAGAGACCCAGTACTTC. Protein: CASSPHHAGAIQETQYF.